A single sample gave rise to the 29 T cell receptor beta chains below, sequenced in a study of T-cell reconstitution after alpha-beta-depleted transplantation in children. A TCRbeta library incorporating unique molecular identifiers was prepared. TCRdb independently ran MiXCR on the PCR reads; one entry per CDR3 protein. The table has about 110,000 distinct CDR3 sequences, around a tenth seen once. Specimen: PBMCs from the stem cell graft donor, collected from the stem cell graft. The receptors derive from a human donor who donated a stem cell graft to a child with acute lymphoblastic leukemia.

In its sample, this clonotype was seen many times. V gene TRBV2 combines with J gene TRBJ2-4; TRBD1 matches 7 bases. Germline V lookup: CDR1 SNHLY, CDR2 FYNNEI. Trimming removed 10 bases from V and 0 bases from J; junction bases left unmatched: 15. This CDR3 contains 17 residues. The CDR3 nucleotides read TGTGCCACCCACCGGGACAGCACGTACCTAGCCAAAAACATTCAGTACTTC. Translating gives CATHRDSTYLAKNIQYF.

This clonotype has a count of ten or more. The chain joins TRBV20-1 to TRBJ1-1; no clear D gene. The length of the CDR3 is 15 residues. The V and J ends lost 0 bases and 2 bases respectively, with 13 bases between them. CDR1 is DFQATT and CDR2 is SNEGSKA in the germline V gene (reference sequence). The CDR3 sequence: CSARDHRGRNTEAFF. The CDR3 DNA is TGCAGTGCTAGAGATCACAGAGGCCGCAACACTGAAGCTTTCTTT.

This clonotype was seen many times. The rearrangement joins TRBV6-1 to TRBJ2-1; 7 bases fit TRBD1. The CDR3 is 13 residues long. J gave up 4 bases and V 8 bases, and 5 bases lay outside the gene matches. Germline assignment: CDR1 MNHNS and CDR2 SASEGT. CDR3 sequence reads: CASGDSIYNEQFF. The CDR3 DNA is TGTGCCAGCGGGGACAGCATATACAATGAGCAGTTCTTC.

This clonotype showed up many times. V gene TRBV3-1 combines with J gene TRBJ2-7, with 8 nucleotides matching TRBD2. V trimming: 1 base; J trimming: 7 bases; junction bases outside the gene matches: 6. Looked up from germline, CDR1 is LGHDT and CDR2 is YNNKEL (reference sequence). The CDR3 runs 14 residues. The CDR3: CASSQAGGPREQYF. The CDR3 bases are TGTGCCAGCAGCCAAGCGGGGGGGCCGAGGGAGCAGTACTTC.

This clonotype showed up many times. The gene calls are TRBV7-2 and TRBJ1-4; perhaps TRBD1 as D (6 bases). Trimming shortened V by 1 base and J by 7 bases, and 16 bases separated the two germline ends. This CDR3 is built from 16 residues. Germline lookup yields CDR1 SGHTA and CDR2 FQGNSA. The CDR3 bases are TGTGCCAGCAGCTTAGACCCACGGGGGCGCTTTGAAAAACTGTTTTTT. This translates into CASSLDPRGRFEKLFF.

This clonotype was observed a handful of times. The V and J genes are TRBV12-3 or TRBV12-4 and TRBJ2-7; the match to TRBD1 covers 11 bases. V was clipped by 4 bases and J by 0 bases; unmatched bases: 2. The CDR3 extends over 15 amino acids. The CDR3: CASSSGTGGSYEQYF. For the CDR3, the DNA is TGTGCCAGCAGTTCCGGGACAGGGGGCTCCTACGAGCAGTACTTC.

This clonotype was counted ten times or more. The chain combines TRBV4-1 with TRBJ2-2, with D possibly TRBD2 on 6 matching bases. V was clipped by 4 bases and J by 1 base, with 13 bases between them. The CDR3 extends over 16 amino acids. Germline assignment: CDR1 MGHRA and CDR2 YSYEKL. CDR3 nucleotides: TGCGCCAGCAGCCTCTCCGGGACTCTGAACACCGGGGAGCTGTTTTTT. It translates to CASSLSGTLNTGELFF.

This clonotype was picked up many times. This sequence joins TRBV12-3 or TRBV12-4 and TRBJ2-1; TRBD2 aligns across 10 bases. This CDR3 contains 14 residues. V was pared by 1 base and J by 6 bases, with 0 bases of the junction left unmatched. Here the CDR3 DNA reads TGTGCCAGCAGTTTAGGGACTAGCGGCAATGAGCAGTTCTTC. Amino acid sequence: CASSLGTSGNEQFF.

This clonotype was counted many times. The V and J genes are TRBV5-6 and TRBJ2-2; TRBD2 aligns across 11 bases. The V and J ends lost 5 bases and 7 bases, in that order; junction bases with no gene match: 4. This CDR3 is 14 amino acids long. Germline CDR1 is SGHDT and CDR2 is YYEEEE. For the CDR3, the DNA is TGTGCCAGCAGGGGACTAGCGGTCGGCGGGGAGCTGTTTTTT. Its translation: CASRGLAVGGELFF.

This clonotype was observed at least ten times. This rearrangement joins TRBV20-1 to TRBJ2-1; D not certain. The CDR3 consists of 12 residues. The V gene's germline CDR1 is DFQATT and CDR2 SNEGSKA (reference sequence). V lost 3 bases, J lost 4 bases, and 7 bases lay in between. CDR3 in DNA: TGCAGTGCTAGTACCAGGTACAATGAGCAGTTCTTC. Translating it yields CSASTRYNEQFF.

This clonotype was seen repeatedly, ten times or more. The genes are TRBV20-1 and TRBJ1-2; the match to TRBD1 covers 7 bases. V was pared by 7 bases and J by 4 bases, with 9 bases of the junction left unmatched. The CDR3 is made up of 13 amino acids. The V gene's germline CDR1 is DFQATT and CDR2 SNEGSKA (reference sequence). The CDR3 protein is CSVRGEGAYGYTF. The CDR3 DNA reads TGCAGTGTCAGAGGGGAGGGGGCCTATGGCTACACCTTC.

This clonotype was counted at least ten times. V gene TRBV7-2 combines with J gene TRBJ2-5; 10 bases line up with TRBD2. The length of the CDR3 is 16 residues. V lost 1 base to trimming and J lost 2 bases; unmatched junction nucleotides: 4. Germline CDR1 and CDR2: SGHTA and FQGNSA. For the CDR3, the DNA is TGTGCCAGCAGCTTAGGGGCTAGCGGGGGTCAAGAGACCCAGTACTTC. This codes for CASSLGASGGQETQYF.

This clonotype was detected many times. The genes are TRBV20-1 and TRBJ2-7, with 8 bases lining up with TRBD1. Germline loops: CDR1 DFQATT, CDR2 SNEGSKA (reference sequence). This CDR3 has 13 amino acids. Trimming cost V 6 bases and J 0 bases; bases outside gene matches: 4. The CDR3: CSAPTGGSYEQYF. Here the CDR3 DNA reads TGCAGTGCGCCAACAGGGGGCTCCTACGAGCAGTACTTC.

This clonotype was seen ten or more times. CDR3 protein: CASRLTGTYEQYF. For the CDR3, the DNA is TGTGCCAGCAGGCTGACAGGGACCTACGAGCAGTACTTC. J is TRBJ2-7 and V is TRBV27; 7 positions agree with TRBD1. The J segment lost 2 bases and the V segment lost 6 bases, leaving 4 bases of the junction unmatched. Per germline, CDR1 MNHEY and CDR2 SMNVEV (reference sequence). The CDR3 contains 13 residues.

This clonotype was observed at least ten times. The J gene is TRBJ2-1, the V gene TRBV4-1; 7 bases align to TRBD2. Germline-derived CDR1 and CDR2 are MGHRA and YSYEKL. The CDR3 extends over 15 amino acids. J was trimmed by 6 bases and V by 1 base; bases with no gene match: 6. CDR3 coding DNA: TGCGCCAGCAGCCAAGTCCGGACTAGAGGCAATGAGCAGTTCTTC. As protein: CASSQVRTRGNEQFF.

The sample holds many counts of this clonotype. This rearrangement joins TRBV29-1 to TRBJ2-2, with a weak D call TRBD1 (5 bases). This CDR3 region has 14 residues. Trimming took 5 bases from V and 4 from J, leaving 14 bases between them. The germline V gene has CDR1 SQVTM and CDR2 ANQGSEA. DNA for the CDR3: TGCAGCGTTCGTCCCGGACAAATCACCGGGGAGCTGTTTTTT. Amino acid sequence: CSVRPGQITGELFF.

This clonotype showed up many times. This chain's CDR3 is CASSFLAGDTGELFF. The DNA for the CDR3 is TGCGCCAGCAGCTTCTTAGCGGGAGACACCGGGGAGCTGTTTTTT. This sequence joins TRBV5-1 and TRBJ2-2, with TRBD2 matching 9 bases. CDR1 is SGHRS and CDR2 is YFSETQ in the germline V gene. The V and J ends lost 2 bases and 3 bases, in that order; junction bases with no gene match: 2. The CDR3 loop spans 15 amino acids.

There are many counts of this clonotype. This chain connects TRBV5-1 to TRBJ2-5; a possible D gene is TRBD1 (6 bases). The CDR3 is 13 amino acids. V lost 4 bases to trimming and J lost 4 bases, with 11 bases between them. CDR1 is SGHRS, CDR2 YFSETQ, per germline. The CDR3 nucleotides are TGCGCCAGCAGCCTTACAGGGCGAGAGACCCAGTACTTC. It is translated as CASSLTGRETQYF.

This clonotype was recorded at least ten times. The CDR3: CSVWGPAYTF. CDR3 in DNA: TGCAGCGTGTGGGGGCCGGCCTACACCTTC. V and J are TRBV29-1 and TRBJ1-2, with a weak D call TRBD1 (6 bases). In germline, CDR1 is SQVTM, CDR2 ANQGSEA. This CDR3 contains 10 residues. Trimming pared 6 bases from V and 10 bases from J, leaving 12 bases between.

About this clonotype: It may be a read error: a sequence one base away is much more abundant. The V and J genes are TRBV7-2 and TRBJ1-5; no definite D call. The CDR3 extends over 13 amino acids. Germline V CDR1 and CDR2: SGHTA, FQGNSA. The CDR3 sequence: CAISLERRQPQHF. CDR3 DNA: TGTGCCATCAGCTTAGAGCGGCGGCAGCCCCAGCATTTT.

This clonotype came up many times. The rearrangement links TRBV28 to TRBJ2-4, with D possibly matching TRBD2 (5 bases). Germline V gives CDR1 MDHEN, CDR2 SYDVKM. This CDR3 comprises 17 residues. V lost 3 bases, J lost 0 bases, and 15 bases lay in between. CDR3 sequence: CASSLWESTLAKNIQYF. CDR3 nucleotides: TGTGCCAGCAGTTTGTGGGAGTCGACACTAGCCAAAAACATTCAGTACTTC. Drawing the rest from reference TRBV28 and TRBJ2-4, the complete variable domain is DVKVTQSSRYLVKRTGEKVFLECVQDMDHENMFWYRQDPGLGLRLIYFSYDVKMKEKGDIPEGYSVSREKKERFSLILESASTNQTSMYLCASSLWESTLAKNIQYFGAGTRLSVL.

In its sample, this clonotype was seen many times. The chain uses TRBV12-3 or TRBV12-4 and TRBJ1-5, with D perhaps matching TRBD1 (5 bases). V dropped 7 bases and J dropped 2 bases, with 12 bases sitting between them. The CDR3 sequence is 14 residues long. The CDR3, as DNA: TGTGCCAGCACCGCGGACATTCGCAATCAGCCCCAGCATTTT. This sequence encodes CASTADIRNQPQHF.

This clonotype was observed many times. The CDR3 sequence is CSAKVAEERGQPQHF. The CDR3 bases are TGCAGTGCTAAAGTAGCAGAGGAGAGGGGTCAGCCCCAGCATTTT. The chain employs TRBV20-1 and TRBJ1-5, with D possibly TRBD1 on 5 matching bases. V was cut by 4 bases and J by 6 bases, with 19 bases left in between. The CDR3 is made up of 15 amino acids. Germline loops: CDR1 DFQATT, CDR2 SNEGSKA (reference sequence).

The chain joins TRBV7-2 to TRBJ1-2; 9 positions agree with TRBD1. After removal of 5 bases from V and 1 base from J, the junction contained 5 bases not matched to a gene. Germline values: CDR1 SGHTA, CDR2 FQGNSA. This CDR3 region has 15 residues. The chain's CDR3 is CASSTRQGVNYGYTF. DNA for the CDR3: TGTGCCAGCAGCACCCGACAGGGGGTTAACTATGGCTACACCTTC.

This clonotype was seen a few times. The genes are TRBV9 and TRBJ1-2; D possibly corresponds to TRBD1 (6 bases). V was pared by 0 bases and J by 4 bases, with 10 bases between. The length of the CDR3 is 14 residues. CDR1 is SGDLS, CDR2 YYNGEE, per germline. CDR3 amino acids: CASSVGQVLYGYTF. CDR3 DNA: TGTGCCAGCAGCGTAGGACAGGTCCTCTATGGCTACACCTTC.

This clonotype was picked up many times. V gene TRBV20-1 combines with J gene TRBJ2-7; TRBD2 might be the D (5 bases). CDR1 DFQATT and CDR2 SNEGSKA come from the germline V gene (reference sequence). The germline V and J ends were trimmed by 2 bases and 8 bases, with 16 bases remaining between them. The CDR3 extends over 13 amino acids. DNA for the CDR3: TGCAGTGCTAGACCGGACTCAAGAAGCCAGCAGTACTTC. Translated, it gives CSARPDSRSQQYF.

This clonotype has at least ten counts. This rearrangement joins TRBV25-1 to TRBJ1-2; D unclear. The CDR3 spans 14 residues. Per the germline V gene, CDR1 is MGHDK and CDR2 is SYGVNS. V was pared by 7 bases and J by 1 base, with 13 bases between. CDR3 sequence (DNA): TGTGCCAGCAAGATGCCCGGGGTTAACTATGGCTACACCTTC. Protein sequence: CASKMPGVNYGYTF.

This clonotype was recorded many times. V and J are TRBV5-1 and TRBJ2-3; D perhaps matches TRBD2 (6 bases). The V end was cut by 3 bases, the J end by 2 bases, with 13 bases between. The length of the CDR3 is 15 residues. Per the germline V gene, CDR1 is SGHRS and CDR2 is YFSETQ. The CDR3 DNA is TGCGCCAGCAGCTCCGTAGCGGAGCCCACAGATACGCAGTATTTT. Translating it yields CASSSVAEPTDTQYF.

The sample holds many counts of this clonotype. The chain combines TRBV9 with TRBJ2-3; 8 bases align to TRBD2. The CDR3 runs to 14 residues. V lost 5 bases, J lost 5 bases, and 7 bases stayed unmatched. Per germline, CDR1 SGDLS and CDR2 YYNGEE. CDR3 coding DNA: TGTGCCAGCAGACCTCTAGCGGGTCGAGATACGCAGTATTTT. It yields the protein CASRPLAGRDTQYF. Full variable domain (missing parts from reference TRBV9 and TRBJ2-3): DSGVTQTPKHLITATGQRVTLRCSPRSGDLSVYWYQQSLDQGLQFLIQYYNGEERAKGNILERFSAQQFPDLHSELNLSSLELGDSALYFCASRPLAGRDTQYFGPGTRLTVL.